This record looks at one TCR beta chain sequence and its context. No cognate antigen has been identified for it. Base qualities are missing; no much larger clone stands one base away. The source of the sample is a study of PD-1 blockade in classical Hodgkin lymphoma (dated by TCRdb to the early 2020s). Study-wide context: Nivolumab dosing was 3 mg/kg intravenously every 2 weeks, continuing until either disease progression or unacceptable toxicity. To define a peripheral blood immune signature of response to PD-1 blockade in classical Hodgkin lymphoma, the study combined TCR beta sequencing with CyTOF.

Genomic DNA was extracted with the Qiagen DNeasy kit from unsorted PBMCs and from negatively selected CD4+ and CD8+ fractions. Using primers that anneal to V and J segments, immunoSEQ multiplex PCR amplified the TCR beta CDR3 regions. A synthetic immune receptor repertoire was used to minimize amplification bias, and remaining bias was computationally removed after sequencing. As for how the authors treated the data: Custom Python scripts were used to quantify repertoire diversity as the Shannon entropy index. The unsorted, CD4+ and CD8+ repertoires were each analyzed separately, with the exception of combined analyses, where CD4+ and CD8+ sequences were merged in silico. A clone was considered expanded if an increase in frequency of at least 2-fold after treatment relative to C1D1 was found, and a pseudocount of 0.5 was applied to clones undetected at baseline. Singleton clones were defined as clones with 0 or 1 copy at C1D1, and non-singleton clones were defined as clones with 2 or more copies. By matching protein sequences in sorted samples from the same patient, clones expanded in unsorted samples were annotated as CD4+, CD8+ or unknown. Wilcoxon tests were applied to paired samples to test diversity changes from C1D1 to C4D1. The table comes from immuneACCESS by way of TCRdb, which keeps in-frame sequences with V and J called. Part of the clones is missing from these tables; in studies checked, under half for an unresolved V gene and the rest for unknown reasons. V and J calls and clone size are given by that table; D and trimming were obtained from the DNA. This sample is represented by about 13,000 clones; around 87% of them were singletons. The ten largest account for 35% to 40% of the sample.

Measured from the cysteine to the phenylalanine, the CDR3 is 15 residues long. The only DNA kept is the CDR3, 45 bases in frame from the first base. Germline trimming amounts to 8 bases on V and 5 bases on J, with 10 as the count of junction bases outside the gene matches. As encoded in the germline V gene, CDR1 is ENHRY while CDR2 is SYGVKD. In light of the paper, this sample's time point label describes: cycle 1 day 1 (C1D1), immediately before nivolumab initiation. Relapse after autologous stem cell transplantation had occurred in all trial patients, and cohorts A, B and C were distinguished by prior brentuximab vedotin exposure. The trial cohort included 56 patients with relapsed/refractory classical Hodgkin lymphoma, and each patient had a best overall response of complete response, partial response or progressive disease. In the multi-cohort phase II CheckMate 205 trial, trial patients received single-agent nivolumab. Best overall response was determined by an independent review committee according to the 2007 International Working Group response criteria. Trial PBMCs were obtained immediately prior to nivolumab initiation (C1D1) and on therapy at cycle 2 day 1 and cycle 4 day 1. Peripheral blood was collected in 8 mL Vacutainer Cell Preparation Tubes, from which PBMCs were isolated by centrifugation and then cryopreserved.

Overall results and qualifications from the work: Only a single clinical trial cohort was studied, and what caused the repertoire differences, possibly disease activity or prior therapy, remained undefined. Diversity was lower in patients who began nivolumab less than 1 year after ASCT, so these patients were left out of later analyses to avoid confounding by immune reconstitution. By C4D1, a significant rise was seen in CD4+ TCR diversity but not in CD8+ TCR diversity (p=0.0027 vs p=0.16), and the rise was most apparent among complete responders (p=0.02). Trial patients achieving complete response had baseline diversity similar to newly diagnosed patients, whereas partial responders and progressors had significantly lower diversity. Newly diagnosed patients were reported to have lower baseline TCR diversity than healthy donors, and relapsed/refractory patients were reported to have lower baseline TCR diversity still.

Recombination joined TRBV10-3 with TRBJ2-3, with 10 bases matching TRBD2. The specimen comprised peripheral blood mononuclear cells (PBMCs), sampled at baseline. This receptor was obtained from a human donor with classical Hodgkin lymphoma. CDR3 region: CAIGPAGGPGDTQYF. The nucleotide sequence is TGTGCCATCGGACCAGCGGGAGGGCCTGGAGATACGCAGTATTTT.